The 5 T cell receptor beta chains listed next were all sequenced from one sample in a study of T cell responses to AZD1222 COVID-19 vaccine. TCRdb keeps only in-frame clones here, not all; method: immunoSEQ multiplex PCR. Among approximately 220,000 clones listed, more than 85% were seen once. Sequenced material: peripheral blood, taken on day 0 of MenACWY control vaccination. The receptors here all came from an adult in good health.

The rearrangement uses TRBV28 and TRBJ1-1; 7 bases are a match to TRBD1. The V and J ends lost 3 bases and 7 bases, in that order; junction bases with no gene match: 11. This CDR3 has 15 residues. Per the germline V gene, CDR1 is MDHEN and CDR2 is SYDVKM. CDR3 in DNA: TGTGCCAGCAGTTTCCCCAATTTACGGGACAGTGAAGCTTTCTTT. It translates to CASSFPNLRDSEAFF.

The chain employs TRBV30 and TRBJ2-5; 7 bases align to TRBD1. Germline V gives CDR1 GTSNPN, CDR2 SVGIG (reference sequence). The CDR3 totals 12 residues. The V and J ends lost 5 bases and 6 bases, in that order; junction bases with no gene match: 6. In DNA form, the CDR3 reads TGTGCCTGGGGACGACAGGGAAAGACCCAGTACTTC. This gives the protein CAWGRQGKTQYF.

The chain links TRBV28 to TRBJ2-3; weak D call: TRBD2 (5 bases). The germline CDR1 and CDR2 sequences are MDHEN and SYDVKM. V lost 5 bases to trimming and J lost 2 bases, with 17 bases between them. The CDR3 consists of 16 residues. CDR3 protein: CASSGGLGWATDTQYF. The CDR3 DNA reads TGTGCCAGCAGTGGCGGACTGGGATGGGCCACAGATACGCAGTATTTT.

The V gene is TRBV6-5, the J gene TRBJ1-6, with 9 bases fitting TRBD1. The germline CDR1 and CDR2 sequences are MNHEY and SVGAGI. V lost 0 bases to trimming and J lost 7 bases; unmatched junction nucleotides: 1. The CDR3 spans 15 residues. The CDR3 reads CASSYSGQGNSPLHF. In DNA form, the CDR3 reads TGTGCCAGCAGTTACTCGGGACAGGGAAATTCACCCCTCCACTTT.

The chain uses TRBV11-3 and TRBJ2-1; unclear D gene. V lost 5 bases and J 3 bases, leaving 14 bases between the germline ends. The CDR3 contains 15 residues. CDR1 SGHNT and CDR2 YENEEA come from the germline V gene. CDR3 DNA sequence: TGTGCCAGCAGCACGGGTGGGGTACTCTACAATGAGCAGTTCTTC. The encoded protein is CASSTGGVLYNEQFF.